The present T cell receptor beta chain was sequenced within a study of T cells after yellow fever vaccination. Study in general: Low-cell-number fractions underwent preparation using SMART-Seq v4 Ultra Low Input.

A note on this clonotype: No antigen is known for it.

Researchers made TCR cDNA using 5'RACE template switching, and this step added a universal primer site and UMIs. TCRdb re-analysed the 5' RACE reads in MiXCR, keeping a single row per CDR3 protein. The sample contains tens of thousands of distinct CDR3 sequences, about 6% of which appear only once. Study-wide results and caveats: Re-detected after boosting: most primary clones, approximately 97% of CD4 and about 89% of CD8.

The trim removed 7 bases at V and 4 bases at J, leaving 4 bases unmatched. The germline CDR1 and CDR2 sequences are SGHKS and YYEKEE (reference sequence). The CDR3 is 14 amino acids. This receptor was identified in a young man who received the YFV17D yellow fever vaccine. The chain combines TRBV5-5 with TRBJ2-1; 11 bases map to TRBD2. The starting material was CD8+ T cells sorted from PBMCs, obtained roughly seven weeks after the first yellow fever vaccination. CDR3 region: CASGGLAAYNEQFF. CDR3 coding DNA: TGTGCCAGCGGGGGACTAGCGGCTTACAATGAGCAGTTCTTC.